This T cell receptor (beta chain) came from a study of shared clonotypes between healthy human individuals. The table came from immunoSEQ multiplex PCR; TCRdb's copy has only in-frame clones and leaves some out. The table shows around 990,000 clones, with 60% to 80% occurring only once. Germline V gene data show CDR1 as GTSNPN and CDR2 as SVGIG (reference sequence). V lost 1 base and J 4 bases, leaving 12 bases between the germline ends. The CDR3 loop spans 14 amino acids. The donors were adults (healthy and HIV-negative) with no recent acute infections or vaccinations. CD4+ cells were split into CD45RA+ naive and CD45RA-negative memory subsets. General observations from the study: Despite large depth, sorted-subset datasets appeared incompletely sequenced. Among a handful of donors, roughly 5% of naive CD4 clonotypes were found in common.

Concerning this clone: Its specificity is unknown.

What was sequenced was memory CD4+ T cells from PBMCs. Described subset: CD45RA-negative fraction. This TCR was sampled from a man in his late teens or twenties in good health. Some clones in this sample may be carry-over from other donors' samples. The chain carries TRBV30 and TRBJ2-3; D gene ambiguous. The DNA for the CDR3 is TGTGCCTGGAGTGCTCCCGGGCGCCCAGATACGCAGTATTTT. It specifies CAWSAPGRPDTQYF.